This TCR beta chain was captured in a study of beta chain features in type 1 diabetes. Isolated RNA was reverse transcribed in full, so expressed TCRB transcripts were sequenced. The method was immunoSEQ multiplex PCR; TCRdb's version includes in-frame clones alone and lacks a portion of them. The sample lists 330,000 or so clones; around 20% were seen once. Regarding this clone: Its antigen is as yet unknown.

Germline V gives CDR1 MNHNS, CDR2 SASEGT. The V and J ends lost 0 bases and 11 bases respectively, with 8 bases between them. The CDR3 extends over 12 amino acids. Points from the study as a whole: Cells that show high TCR expression could be over-represented by cDNA sequencing.

Sort purity for all populations was recorded as exceeding 98%. The rearrangement joins TRBV6-1 to TRBJ2-1; D is ambiguous. This receptor was identified in a woman in her late teens or twenties in good health. Input material: naive CD4+ T cells from blood. The CDR3 DNA follows: TGTGCCAGCAGTGAAGCGTCCAGAAAGCAGTTCTTC. Translated, it gives CASSEASRKQFF.